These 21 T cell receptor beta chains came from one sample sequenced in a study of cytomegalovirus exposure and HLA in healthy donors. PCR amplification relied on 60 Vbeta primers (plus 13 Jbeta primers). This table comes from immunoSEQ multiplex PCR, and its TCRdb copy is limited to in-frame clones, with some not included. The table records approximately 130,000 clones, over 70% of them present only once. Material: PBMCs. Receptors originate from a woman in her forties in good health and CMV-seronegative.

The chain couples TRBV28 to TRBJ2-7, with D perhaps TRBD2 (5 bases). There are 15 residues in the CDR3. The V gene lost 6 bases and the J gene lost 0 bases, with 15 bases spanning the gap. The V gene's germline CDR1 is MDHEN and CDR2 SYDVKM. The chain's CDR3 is CASSRSDGGSYEQYF. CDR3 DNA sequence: TGTGCCAGCAGCCGGTCGGATGGAGGCTCCTACGAGCAGTACTTC.

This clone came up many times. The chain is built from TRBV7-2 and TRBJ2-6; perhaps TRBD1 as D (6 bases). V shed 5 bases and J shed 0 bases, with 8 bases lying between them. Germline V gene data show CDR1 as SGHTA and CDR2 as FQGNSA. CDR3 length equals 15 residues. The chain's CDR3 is CASSRRGSGANVLTF. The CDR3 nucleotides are TGTGCCAGCAGCCGCAGGGGCTCTGGGGCCAACGTCCTGACTTTC.

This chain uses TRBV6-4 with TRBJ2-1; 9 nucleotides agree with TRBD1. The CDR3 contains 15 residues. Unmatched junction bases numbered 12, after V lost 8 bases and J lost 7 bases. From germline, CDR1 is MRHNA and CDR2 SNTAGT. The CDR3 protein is CASREIQGARNEQFF. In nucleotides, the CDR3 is TGTGCCAGCCGGGAAATACAGGGGGCGCGGAATGAGCAGTTCTTC.

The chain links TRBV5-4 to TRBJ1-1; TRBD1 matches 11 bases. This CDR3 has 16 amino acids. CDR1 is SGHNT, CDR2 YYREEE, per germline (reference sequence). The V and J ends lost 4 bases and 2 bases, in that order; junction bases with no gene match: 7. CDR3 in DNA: TGTGCCAGCAGCCCGGACAGGGGGCTGGGAAACACTGAAGCTTTCTTT. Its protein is CASSPDRGLGNTEAFF.

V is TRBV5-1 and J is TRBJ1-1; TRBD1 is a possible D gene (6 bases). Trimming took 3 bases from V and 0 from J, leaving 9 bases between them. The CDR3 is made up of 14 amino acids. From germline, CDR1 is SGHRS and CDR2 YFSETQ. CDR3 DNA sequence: TGCGCCAGCAGCTCGGACAGTATGAACACTGAAGCTTTCTTT. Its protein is CASSSDSMNTEAFF.

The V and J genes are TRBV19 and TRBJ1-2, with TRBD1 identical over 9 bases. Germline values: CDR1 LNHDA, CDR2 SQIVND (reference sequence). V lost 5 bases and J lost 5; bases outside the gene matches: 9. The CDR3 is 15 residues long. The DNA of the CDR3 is TGTGCCAGTAGTTTCCGCGGACAGGGGATATATGGCTACACCTTC. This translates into CASSFRGQGIYGYTF.

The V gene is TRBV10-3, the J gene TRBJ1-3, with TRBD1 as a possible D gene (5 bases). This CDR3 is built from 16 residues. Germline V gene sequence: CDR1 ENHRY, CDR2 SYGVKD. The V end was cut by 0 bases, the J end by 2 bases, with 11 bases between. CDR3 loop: CAISESKGPPGNTIYF. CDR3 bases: TGTGCCATCAGTGAGTCTAAGGGGCCGCCTGGAAACACCATATATTTT.

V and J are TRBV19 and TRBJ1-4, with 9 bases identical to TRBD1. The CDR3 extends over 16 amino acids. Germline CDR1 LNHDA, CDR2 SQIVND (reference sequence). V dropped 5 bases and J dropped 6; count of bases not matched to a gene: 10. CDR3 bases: TGTGCCAGTAGTTCATACAGGGGGCGCGGTTATGAAAAACTGTTTTTT. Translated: CASSSYRGRGYEKLFF.

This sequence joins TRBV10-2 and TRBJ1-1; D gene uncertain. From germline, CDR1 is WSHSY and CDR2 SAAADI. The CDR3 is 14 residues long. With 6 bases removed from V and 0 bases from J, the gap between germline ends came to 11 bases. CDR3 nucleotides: TGCGCCAGCAGGGACTTGAGATTGAACACTGAAGCTTTCTTT. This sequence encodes CASRDLRLNTEAFF.

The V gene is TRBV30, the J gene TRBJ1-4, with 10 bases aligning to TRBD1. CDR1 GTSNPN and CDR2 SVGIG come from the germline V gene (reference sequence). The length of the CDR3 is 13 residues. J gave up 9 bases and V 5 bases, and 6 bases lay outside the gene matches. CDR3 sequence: CAWAGTGVKKLFF. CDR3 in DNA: TGTGCCTGGGCCGGGACAGGGGTTAAAAAACTGTTTTTT.

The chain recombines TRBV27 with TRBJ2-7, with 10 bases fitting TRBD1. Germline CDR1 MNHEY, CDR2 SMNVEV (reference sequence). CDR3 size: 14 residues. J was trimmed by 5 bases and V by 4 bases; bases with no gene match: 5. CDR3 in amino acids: CASSSRDRGHEQYF. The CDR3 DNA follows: TGTGCCAGCAGTTCCCGGGACAGGGGCCACGAGCAGTACTTC.

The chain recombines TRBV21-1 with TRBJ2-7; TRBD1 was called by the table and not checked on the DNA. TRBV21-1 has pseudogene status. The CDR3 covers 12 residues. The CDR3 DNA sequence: TGTGCCAGCAGACAGGAGCCCTGCGAGCAGTACTTC. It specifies CASRQEPCEQYF.

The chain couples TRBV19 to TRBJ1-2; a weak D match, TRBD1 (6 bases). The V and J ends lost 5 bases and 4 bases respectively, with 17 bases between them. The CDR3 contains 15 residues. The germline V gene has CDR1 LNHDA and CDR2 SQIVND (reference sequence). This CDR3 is CASSVIDRTIYGYTF. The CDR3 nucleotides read TGTGCCAGTAGTGTCATAGACAGGACCATCTATGGCTACACCTTC.

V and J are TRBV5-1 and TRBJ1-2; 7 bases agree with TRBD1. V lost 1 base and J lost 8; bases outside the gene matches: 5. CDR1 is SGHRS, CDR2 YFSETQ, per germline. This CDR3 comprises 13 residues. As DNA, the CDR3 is TGCGCCAGCAGCTTGAGAGGGGGCCGGGGCTACACCTTC. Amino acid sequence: CASSLRGGRGYTF.

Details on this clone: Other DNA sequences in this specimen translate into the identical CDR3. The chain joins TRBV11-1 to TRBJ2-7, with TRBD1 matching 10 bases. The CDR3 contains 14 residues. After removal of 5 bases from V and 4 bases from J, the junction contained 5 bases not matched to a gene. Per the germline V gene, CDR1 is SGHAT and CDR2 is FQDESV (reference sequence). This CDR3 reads CASSLDRGLYEQYF. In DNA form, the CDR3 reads TGTGCCAGCAGCCTCGACAGGGGGCTATACGAGCAGTACTTC.

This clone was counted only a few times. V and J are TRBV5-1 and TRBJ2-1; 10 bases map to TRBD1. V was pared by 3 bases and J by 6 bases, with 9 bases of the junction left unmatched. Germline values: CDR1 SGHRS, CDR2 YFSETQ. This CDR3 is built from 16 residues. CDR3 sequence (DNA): TGCGCCAGCAGCTGGGCGGGACAGGGGAAGGGCAATGAGCAGTTCTTC. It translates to CASSWAGQGKGNEQFF.

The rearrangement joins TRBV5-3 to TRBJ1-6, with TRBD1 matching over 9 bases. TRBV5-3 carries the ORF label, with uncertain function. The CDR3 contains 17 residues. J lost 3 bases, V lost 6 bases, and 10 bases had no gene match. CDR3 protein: CARTAGQGLIYNSPLHF. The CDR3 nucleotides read TGTGCCAGAACAGCGGGACAGGGCCTTATCTATAATTCACCCCTCCACTTT.

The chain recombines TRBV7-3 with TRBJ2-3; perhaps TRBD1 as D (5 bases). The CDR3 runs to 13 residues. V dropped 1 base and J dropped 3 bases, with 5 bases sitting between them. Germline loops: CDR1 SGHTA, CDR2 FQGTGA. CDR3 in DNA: TGTGCCAGCAGCTTAAAGGGGACAGATACGCAGTATTTT. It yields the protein CASSLKGTDTQYF.

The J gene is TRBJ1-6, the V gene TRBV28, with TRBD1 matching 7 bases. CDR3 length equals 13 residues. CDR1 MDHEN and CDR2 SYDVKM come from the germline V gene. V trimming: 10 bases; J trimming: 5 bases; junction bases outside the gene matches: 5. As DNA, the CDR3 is TGTGCCACCTCACAGGGGAATAATTCACCCCTCCACTTT. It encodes CATSQGNNSPLHF.

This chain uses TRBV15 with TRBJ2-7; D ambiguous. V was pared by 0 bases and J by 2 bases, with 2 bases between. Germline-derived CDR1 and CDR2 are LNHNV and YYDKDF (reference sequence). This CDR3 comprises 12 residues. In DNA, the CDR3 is TGTGCCACCAGCAGAGATACCTACGAGCAGTACTTC. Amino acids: CATSRDTYEQYF.

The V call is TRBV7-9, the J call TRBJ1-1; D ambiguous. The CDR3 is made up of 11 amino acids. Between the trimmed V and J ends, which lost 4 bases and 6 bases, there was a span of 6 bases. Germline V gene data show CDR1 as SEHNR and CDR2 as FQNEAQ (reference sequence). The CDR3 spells CASSSLAEAFF. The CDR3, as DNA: TGTGCCAGCAGCTCTCTAGCTGAAGCTTTCTTT.